This T cell receptor (beta chain) was identified in a study of T cell clones after liver transplantation. Libraries were prepared by immunoSEQ multiplex PCR; TCRdb keeps only in-frame clonotypes and omits some of them. The table shows around 80,000 clones, with around four fifths occurring only once. This CDR3 spans 15 amino acids. Germline V gene lookup returns CDR1 MNHNY and CDR2 SVGAGI (reference sequence). Losses at the gene ends were 0 bases for V and 0 bases for J; bases not matched to a gene: 2. This specimen consisted of CD4+ T cells from blood, obtained around 45 months after liver transplant. This TCR was sampled from a human patient who received a liver transplant. Some T cells may possibly be graft donor cells. The chain has TRBV6-6 and TRBJ2-7, with TRBD1 matching 7 bases. CDR3 bases: TGTGCCAGCAGTTACTCGGGACAGCACTCCTACGAGCAGTACTTC. As protein: CASSYSGQHSYEQYF.